Sequencing of this T cell receptor beta chain was carried out in a study of blood T cell repertoires in COVID-19. Study-level information: Nucleic acid was either cDNA or gDNA, and it came from T cells, B-cell-depleted T cells, or PBMCs.

Clones were read by immunoSEQ multiplex PCR, and TCRdb kept only the in-frame ones, dropping some. The table includes some 70,000 clones, approximately 80% detected once. Germline V gives CDR1 SGHNT, CDR2 YYREEE (reference sequence). V shed 4 bases, J shed 4 bases, and the junction held 6 bases outside the gene matches. The CDR3 has 15 residues. The source material was peripheral blood. V and J are TRBV5-4 and TRBJ2-1, with TRBD2 matching over 9 bases. The clonotype comes from a woman aged 65 to 85 with acute or convalescent COVID-19. This CDR3 reads CASSVTSGYYNEQFF. CDR3 nucleotide sequence: TGTGCCAGCAGCGTGACTAGCGGATATTACAATGAGCAGTTCTTC. The whole variable domain, filled in from reference TRBV5-4 and TRBJ2-1, reads ETGVTQSPTHLIKTRGQQVTLRCSSQSGHNTVSWYQQALGQGPQFIFQYYREEENGRGNFPPRFSGLQFPNYSSELNVNALELDDSALYLCASSVTSGYYNEQFFGPGTRLTVL.